This T cell receptor beta chain was found in a study of blood T cell repertoires in COVID-19 (dated by TCRdb to 2018 to 2021). Concerning the study at large: Samples covering the acute and convalescent phases of COVID-19 were provided by collaborators in the United States, Italy and Spain. The prospective study material was composed of cDNA or gDNA derived from T cells, B-cell-depleted T cells, or PBMCs. Deeply sampled blood TCRbeta repertoires from subjects exposed to, actively infected with, or recovered from COVID-19 were included in the dataset. A freely available public database, intended as a resource for researchers studying the immune response to SARS-CoV-2, is where the repertoires were released. The samples were drawn from two sources: the first 160 participants of the ongoing ImmuneRACE study, and some 1,300 subjects contributed by 6 global collaborators. Sample metadata almost always included a de-identified subject ID, COVID-19 status, age in years and sex. Where HLA class I and class II types were available, the types were taken from metadata supplied by the sample provider, not from assay-based typing.

At one collaborating source in Seattle, patients were enrolled during active infection and were followed longitudinally through the course of disease. Whole blood was collected in K2EDTA tubes by collaborating institutions according to the institutions' own protocols. For TCRbeta analysis, collaborators shipped samples in one of three forms: frozen whole blood, isolated PBMCs, or DNA extracted from either of those sample types. Summary of the overall study and its limitations: The amount of clinical and demographic metadata varied by source and participant and was provided uncurated.

Taken from the germline V gene (reference sequence), the CDR1 and CDR2 loops are SEHNR and FQNEAQ. The CDR3, cysteine through phenylalanine, is 10 amino acids long. Only the CDR3 DNA stays, 30 bases, in frame from base 1. V is reduced by 11 bases and J by 13 bases, leaving a spacing of 17 bases between them. This clone showed up just once. No cognate antigen has been identified for it. No much larger clone exists at a distance of one base, and base qualities are not known. The immunoSEQ Assay, a bias-controlled multiplex PCR, was used to amplify TCRbeta CDR3 regions from genomic DNA. As for how the authors treated the data: The number of nucleated cells in each sample was estimated by amplification of reference gene primers within the assay. Sequence reads were collapsed and filtered to measure the absolute abundance of every unique TCRbeta CDR3 rearrangement. For each sample, productive Simpson clonality was calculated as the square root of Simpson's diversity index over productive rearrangements. Here the immuneACCESS table is served through TCRdb, limited to in-frame sequences with V and J called. Missing clones are a known gap in these copies; in checked studies unresolved V genes cover under half, and the rest lacks a known reason. V and J calls and clone size come straight from that table; D and trimming were deduced from the DNA. The sample table holds more than 350,000 clones, of which approximately 89% were seen once. Of the sample, about 9.4% falls within the top ten clones.

This receptor chain uses TRBV7-9 and TRBJ2-5; perhaps TRBD2 is the D gene, with 7 bases matching. The receptor comes from a woman in her 30s with COVID-19, enrolled during active disease. Sequencing was performed on peripheral blood. The DNA sequence is TGTGCCGGGGGGGGCGACAGGCCGTACTTC. This sequence encodes CAGGGDRPYF.